Listed below are T cell receptor beta chains from one sample, sequenced in a study of blood T cell repertoires in COVID-19. Assay: immunoSEQ multiplex PCR; the TCRdb copy retains only in-frame clones and omits some. The sample yields some 80,000 clones, over 80% seen once. The sequencing input was peripheral blood. These receptor sequences come from a human donor in a cohort sampled during active COVID-19. CDR3s include the opening cysteine and the closing phenylalanine or tryptophan. Each record gives: J gene, clone size, V gene, CDR3 protein. Size is stated for part of the rows, as once, few or many counts, or as a class when the clone is expanded.

j_gene: TRBJ2-5
abundance: -
v_gene: TRBV21-1
CDR3aa: CASSKFDNEETQYF

j_gene: TRBJ1-1
abundance: -
v_gene: TRBV5-1
CDR3aa: CASSRGGGEGEAFF

j_gene: TRBJ2-7
abundance: -
v_gene: TRBV14
CDR3aa: CASSQDRASGTYEQYF

j_gene: TRBJ2-6
abundance: -
v_gene: TRBV19
CDR3aa: CASRVEGSGANVLTF

j_gene: TRBJ2-3
abundance: few
v_gene: TRBV5-1
CDR3aa: CASSSGTGGTDTQYF

j_gene: TRBJ1-5
abundance: -
v_gene: TRBV5-8
CDR3aa: CASSPKVGGDQPQHF

j_gene: TRBJ2-7
abundance: -
v_gene: TRBV20-1
CDR3aa: CSASKEGGPGEQYF

j_gene: TRBJ1-1
abundance: -
v_gene: TRBV3-1/TRBV3-2
CDR3aa: CASNQGGANEAFF

j_gene: TRBJ2-4
abundance: -
v_gene: TRBV11-2
CDR3aa: CASSSTTGAKNIQYF

j_gene: TRBJ2-7
abundance: -
v_gene: TRBV7-6
CDR3aa: CASSPTGGPSEQYF

j_gene: TRBJ2-3
abundance: -
v_gene: TRBV19
CDR3aa: CASSKDRVGTDTQYF

j_gene: TRBJ1-1
abundance: -
v_gene: TRBV7-3
CDR3aa: CASSSRGGTEAFF

j_gene: TRBJ1-1
abundance: -
v_gene: TRBV9
CDR3aa: CASSAETGAGTEAFF

j_gene: TRBJ2-7
abundance: -
v_gene: TRBV9
CDR3aa: CASSVEDRGSYEQYF

j_gene: TRBJ1-2
abundance: -
v_gene: TRBV7-9
CDR3aa: CASSFGGMGPANYGYTF

j_gene: TRBJ1-6
abundance: -
v_gene: TRBV4-1
CDR3aa: CASSPTSTGTYNSPLHF

j_gene: TRBJ2-1
abundance: -
v_gene: TRBV11-3
CDR3aa: CASSLEGRSNEQFF

j_gene: TRBJ1-1
abundance: -
v_gene: TRBV6-6
CDR3aa: CASSHIRTGGRFTEAFF

j_gene: TRBJ2-3
abundance: -
v_gene: TRBV6-1
CDR3aa: CASSVLAGTRTDTQYF

j_gene: TRBJ2-1
abundance: -
v_gene: TRBV20-1
CDR3aa: CSASGGTGLNEQFF

j_gene: TRBJ2-7
abundance: -
v_gene: TRBV11-3
CDR3aa: CASSLGLPYEQYF

j_gene: TRBJ1-1
abundance: few
v_gene: TRBV27
CDR3aa: CASSTYRDTEAFF

j_gene: TRBJ1-2
abundance: few
v_gene: TRBV3-1/TRBV3-2
CDR3aa: CASSPANYGYTF

j_gene: TRBJ1-4
abundance: -
v_gene: TRBV11-2
CDR3aa: CASSTSGAVGEKLFF

j_gene: TRBJ2-7
abundance: -
v_gene: TRBV7-9
CDR3aa: CASSIIASSYEQYF

j_gene: TRBJ2-7
abundance: -
v_gene: TRBV27
CDR3aa: CASSLSTGVGYEQYF

j_gene: TRBJ1-3
abundance: -
v_gene: TRBV19
CDR3aa: CASSRDSSGNTIYF

j_gene: TRBJ2-7
abundance: -
v_gene: TRBV5-6
CDR3aa: CASSFGVGSYEQYF

j_gene: TRBJ1-4
abundance: -
v_gene: TRBV5-1
CDR3aa: CASSPQGGGEKLFF

j_gene: TRBJ1-4
abundance: once
v_gene: TRBV3-1/TRBV3-2
CDR3aa: CASSQLGQGAGEKLFF

j_gene: TRBJ1-1
abundance: once
v_gene: TRBV19
CDR3aa: CASSITLSQVGDMNTEAFF

j_gene: TRBJ2-6
abundance: -
v_gene: TRBV19
CDR3aa: CASSIALLDRAFYSGANVLTF

j_gene: TRBJ2-2
abundance: -
v_gene: TRBV5-1
CDR3aa: CASSLASWATGELFF

j_gene: TRBJ2-7
abundance: -
v_gene: TRBV28
CDR3aa: CASSPGSGRFSYEQYF

j_gene: TRBJ2-7
abundance: -
v_gene: TRBV13
CDR3aa: CASSPGGTSKLYEQYF

j_gene: TRBJ2-7
abundance: -
v_gene: TRBV6-6
CDR3aa: CASSRTGTRYEQYF

j_gene: TRBJ2-7
abundance: -
v_gene: TRBV9
CDR3aa: CASSAAPDRALGPEQYF

j_gene: TRBJ2-2
abundance: few
v_gene: TRBV5-1
CDR3aa: CASSLAHEGDVTGELFF

j_gene: TRBJ1-1
abundance: -
v_gene: TRBV29-1
CDR3aa: CSGRQGRNTEAFF

j_gene: TRBJ1-5
abundance: few
v_gene: TRBV5-1
CDR3aa: CASSLEGQGQPQHF

j_gene: TRBJ2-5
abundance: few
v_gene: TRBV30
CDR3aa: CAWSLNSLGETQYF

j_gene: TRBJ2-5
abundance: -
v_gene: TRBV5-1
CDR3aa: CASSLGGVGQETQYF

j_gene: TRBJ2-6
abundance: -
v_gene: TRBV4-2
CDR3aa: CASSQAGGANVLTF

j_gene: TRBJ2-5
abundance: once
v_gene: TRBV7-2
CDR3aa: CASSLDPAGNQETQYF

j_gene: TRBJ2-3
abundance: -
v_gene: TRBV5-1
CDR3aa: CASSFGGAVTDTQYF

j_gene: TRBJ2-1
abundance: few
v_gene: TRBV7-2
CDR3aa: CASSLSQGYGEQFF

j_gene: TRBJ1-3
abundance: -
v_gene: TRBV6-5
CDR3aa: CASSPRRDSGNTIYF

j_gene: TRBJ1-4
abundance: -
v_gene: TRBV21-1
CDR3aa: CASSKGRRETATNEKLFF

j_gene: TRBJ2-1
abundance: -
v_gene: TRBV10-3
CDR3aa: CAIRPGGANEQFF

j_gene: TRBJ1-5
abundance: -
v_gene: TRBV7-2
CDR3aa: CASSDDIHSNQPQHF

j_gene: TRBJ1-2
abundance: -
v_gene: TRBV7-2
CDR3aa: CASSLYYGYTF